In this sample, the clone carrying this T cell receptor (beta chain) turned up once. The antigen is undetermined. Compared with germline, one end of the junction differs, possibly owing to a read error. Germline CDR1 SNHLY, CDR2 FYNNEI. This CDR3 has 10 residues. The assay was immunoSEQ multiplex PCR, and TCRdb's table has in-frame clones only and misses some. Here the sample spans about 64,000 clones, about 88% being singletons. The data were obtained in a study of a mutant IDH1 vaccine in newly diagnosed glioma. In the study overall: The patients were given eight vaccinations, one each in weeks 1, 3, 5, 7, 11, 15, 19 and 23.

General observations from the study: Seemingly, pseudoprogression had no relation to changes in the top peripheral T cell clonotypes. The vaccine induced immune responses, and these occurred in 80% to 95% of patients.

Time point specified: week 11, during vaccination. One vaccine dose held 300 ug of mutant IDH1 20-mer peptide and came with topical imiquimod. Each tumor in the donors was a new WHO grade 3 or 4 astrocytoma, IDH1-mutant and ATRX-lost. The gene calls are TRBV2 and TRBJ2-3, with D uncertain. This sequence was found in a woman aged 50 to 65 with glioma. This specimen consisted of PBMCs, obtained from a glioma patient whose treatment included an IDH1 peptide vaccine. The CDR3 protein is CASSAIYQDF. The CDR3 region has the DNA TGTGCCAGCAGTGCCATATACCAGGATTTT.